This T cell receptor (beta chain) derives from a study of technical replicates of blood from several donors. Here immunoSEQ multiplex PCR was the method, and the copy in TCRdb shows in-frame clones only, minus some. The sample consists of tens of thousands of clones, roughly 94% of them appearing once. Trimming pared 6 bases from V and 4 bases from J, leaving 15 bases between. The CDR3 has 14 residues. Germline values: CDR1 MNHNY, CDR2 SVGAGI (reference sequence). The TCR comes from a human donor in good health. The sample consisted of T cells isolated from PBMCs. The chain carries TRBV6-6 and TRBJ1-2, with D unresolved. The CDR3 nucleotides read TGTGCCAGCAGCGGGTCTTCGGTGGTCTATGGCTACACCTTC. Protein sequence: CASSGSSVVYGYTF.